The source of this TCR beta chain is a study of shared clonotypes between healthy human individuals. Profiled with immunoSEQ multiplex PCR; TCRdb holds only in-frame clones, not every one. The repertoire has some 2,400,000 clones, more than 90% of them found once; the top ten carry roughly 0.13%. Germline CDR1 ENHRY, CDR2 SYGVKD. The CDR3 runs 15 residues. The J segment lost 0 bases and the V segment lost 8 bases, leaving 7 bases of the junction unmatched. The receptor was derived from a man aged 18 to 30 in good health. This chain uses TRBV10-3 with TRBJ1-2; 9 bases align to TRBD1. Sequencing was done on a sample of naive CD4+ T cells sorted from blood. Described subset: CD45RA+ positively selected. The CDR3 DNA is TGTGCCATCCGGGACAGGGATTCCCCTAACTATGGCTACACCTTC. It is translated as CAIRDRDSPNYGYTF.